Given below is one TCR beta chain in context. Its antigen is unknown. This entry is derived from a study of shared clonotypes between healthy human individuals. General study points: In general, naive subsets displayed greater estimated richness than memory subsets did. Clonotypes shared by all four sorted-subset donors had higher generation probabilities than non-shared clonotypes.

Donors were healthy HIV-negative adults without recently reported acute infections or vaccinations. The data were produced by immunoSEQ multiplex PCR, yet TCRdb's version contains in-frame clones alone and is incomplete. The sample has 1.6 million or so clones, roughly 96% seen once. Germline V gene lookup returns CDR1 LNHDA and CDR2 SQIVND (reference sequence). The ends were cut back, 4 bases at V and 1 base at J, with 8 bases in the middle. This CDR3 is built from 14 residues. The sequence was collected from a man younger than 40 in good health. The chain carries TRBV19 and TRBJ1-5; a possible D gene is TRBD1 (5 bases). Input material: naive CD4+ T cells sorted from blood. As to subset: CD45RA+ positively selected. The DNA for the CDR3 is TGTGCCAGTAGTAGGTGGGGGAGCAATCAGCCCCAGCATTTT. It translates to CASSRWGSNQPQHF.